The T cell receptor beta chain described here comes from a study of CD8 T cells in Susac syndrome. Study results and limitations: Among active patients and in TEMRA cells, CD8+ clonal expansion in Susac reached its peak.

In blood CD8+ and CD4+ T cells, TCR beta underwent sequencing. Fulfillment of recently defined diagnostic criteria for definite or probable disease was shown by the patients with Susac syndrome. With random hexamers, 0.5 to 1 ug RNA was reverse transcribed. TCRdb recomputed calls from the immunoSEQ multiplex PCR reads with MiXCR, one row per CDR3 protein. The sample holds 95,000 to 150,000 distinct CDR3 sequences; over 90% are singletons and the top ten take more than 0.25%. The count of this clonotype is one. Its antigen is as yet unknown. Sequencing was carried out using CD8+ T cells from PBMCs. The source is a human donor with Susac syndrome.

The CDR3: CASSSRGRDTPRETQYF. The CDR3 DNA follows: TGTGCCAGCAGCTCAAGGGGAAGGGACACCCCCCGGGAGACCCAGTACTTC. The chain combines TRBV12-3 or TRBV12-4 with TRBJ2-5, with D possibly matching TRBD1 (6 bases). The V and J ends lost 6 bases and 5 bases respectively, with 25 bases between them. The CDR3 runs 17 residues.